The 19 T cell receptor beta chains listed next were all sequenced from one sample in a study of T cell repertoires in cytomegalovirus infection. A single record per CDR3 protein comes from TCRdb applying MiXCR to the reads. The table has around 190,000 distinct CDR3 sequences, roughly an eighth seen once; the top ten hold 27%. Sequenced sample: PBMCs. These receptors all stem from a human donor in good health (CMV status not recorded). Some clones in this sample may be carry-over from other donors' samples.

This clonotype was seen a few times. The V gene is TRBV28, the J gene TRBJ1-5; a possible D gene is TRBD1 (6 bases). Looked up from germline, CDR1 is MDHEN and CDR2 is SYDVKM. The ends were cut back, 2 bases at V and 2 bases at J, with 13 bases in the middle. The CDR3 extends over 16 amino acids. CDR3 amino acids: CASSLLAGAGNQPQHF. CDR3 nucleotide sequence: TGTGCCAGCAGTTTACTGGCGGGGGCAGGCAATCAGCCCCAGCATTTT.

This clonotype was seen many times. This rearrangement joins TRBV19 to TRBJ2-3; 9 nucleotides match TRBD2. The CDR3 length is 15 residues. V was clipped by 3 bases and J by 5 bases; unmatched bases: 6. Per the germline V gene, CDR1 is LNHDA and CDR2 is SQIVND (reference sequence). This chain's CDR3 is CASSIGAGGKDTQYF. DNA of the CDR3: TGTGCCAGTAGTATCGGAGCGGGAGGAAAAGATACGCAGTATTTT.

In its sample, this clonotype was seen many times. CDR3 DNA sequence: TGTGCCAGCAGCCTCGCCCGCGGGATGCGGGGCTACACCTTC. Its translation is CASSLARGMRGYTF. This chain links TRBV6-6 with TRBJ1-2; D not resolved. Germline CDR1 reads MNHNY; CDR2 reads SVGAGI (reference sequence). Trimming shortened V by 6 bases and J by 8 bases, and 19 bases separated the two germline ends. The CDR3 totals 14 residues.

J is TRBJ2-7 and V is TRBV7-9, with 9 bases identical to TRBD1. Trimming cost V 6 bases and J 2 bases; bases outside gene matches: 11. The germline CDR1 and CDR2 sequences are SEHNR and FQNEAQ (reference sequence). CDR3 length: 16 residues. CDR3 sequence (DNA): TGTGCCAGCAGTTTTACCGACAGGGGGACCCCCTACGAGCAGTACTTC. It translates to CASSFTDRGTPYEQYF.

This clonotype was counted ten times or more. The rearrangement links TRBV6-6 to TRBJ1-2; 8 positions match TRBD1. Per germline, CDR1 MNHNY and CDR2 SVGAGI (reference sequence). CDR3 length: 13 amino acids. V was clipped by 7 bases and J by 6 bases; unmatched bases: 7. CDR3 amino acids: CASTQDRGHGYTF. In nucleotides, the CDR3 is TGTGCCAGCACCCAAGACAGGGGCCATGGCTACACCTTC.

This clonotype has ten or more counts. J is TRBJ1-3 and V is TRBV12-3 or TRBV12-4; weak D call: TRBD1 (5 bases). The CDR3 is 14 residues long. Trimming took 7 bases from V and 0 from J, leaving 10 bases between them. The DNA for the CDR3 is TGTGCCAGCAATCGACAGAGCTCTGGAAACACCATATATTTT. It specifies CASNRQSSGNTIYF.

The sample holds many counts of this clonotype. The genes are TRBV2 and TRBJ2-1; D ambiguous. This CDR3 comprises 13 residues. Looked up from germline, CDR1 is SNHLY and CDR2 is FYNNEI. V was cut by 3 bases and J by 1 base, with 4 bases left in between. CDR3 amino acids: CASSDISYNEQFF. The CDR3 coding sequence is TGTGCCAGCAGTGACATATCCTACAATGAGCAGTTCTTC.

Concerning this clonotype itself: Since a much larger clone is just one base distant, this may be a read error. The rearrangement uses TRBV12-3 or TRBV12-4 and TRBJ2-2; D gene uncertain. Trimming left V 5 bases short and J 1 base short, with 5 bases between. This CDR3 has 13 amino acids. The CDR3 loop is CASSGMNTGELFF. CDR3 nucleotide sequence: TGTGCCAGCAGTGGGATGAACACCGGGGAGCTGTTTTTT.

This clonotype was found a few times. The rearrangement links TRBV7-2 to TRBJ1-5; maybe TRBD1 (6 bases). Germline V lookup: CDR1 SGHTA, CDR2 FQGNSA. This CDR3 is built from 15 residues. Trimming pared 1 base from V and 7 bases from J, leaving 14 bases between. The CDR3 DNA follows: TGTGCCAGCAGCTTAGAGGAGGGGGTTTGGCAGCCCCAGCATTTT. Residues: CASSLEEGVWQPQHF. Looking up the rest from reference TRBV7-2 and TRBJ1-5 gives the full variable domain: GAGVSQSPSNKVTEKGKDVELRCDPISGHTALYWYRQSLGQGLEFLIYFQGNSAPDKSGLPSDRFSAERTGGSVSTLTIQRTQQEDSAVYLCASSLEEGVWQPQHFGDGTRLSIL.

This clonotype was picked up many times. The CDR3 bases are TGTGCCAGCAGTTTACGGACAGGGATTAGTAGAGACACCATATATTTT. Translating gives CASSLRTGISRDTIYF. The chain combines TRBV28 with TRBJ1-3; 8 bases align to TRBD1. Germline V gives CDR1 MDHEN, CDR2 SYDVKM. With V trimmed by 2 bases and J by 8 bases, 11 bases remained unmatched. This CDR3 spans 16 amino acids.

The rearrangement links TRBV6-5 to TRBJ2-7, with TRBD1 matching over 7 bases. The CDR3 runs to 12 residues. The germline CDR1 and CDR2 sequences are MNHEY and SVGAGI. V shed 6 bases and J 2 bases; nucleotides not matched to a gene: 1. CDR3 in amino acids: CASRGTAYEQYF. The CDR3 DNA sequence: TGTGCCAGCAGAGGGACAGCCTACGAGCAGTACTTC.

The CDR3 is CASSDSGGGETQYF. CDR3 bases: TGTGCCAGCAGTGACAGCGGGGGTGGAGAGACCCAGTACTTC. The rearrangement links TRBV2 to TRBJ2-5, with 8 positions matching TRBD2. Germline CDR1 is SNHLY and CDR2 is FYNNEI. Germline trimming cut 3 bases from V and 4 bases from J; bases unmatched to any gene: 4. The CDR3 length is 14 residues.

The sample holds a few counts of this clonotype. This rearrangement joins TRBV29-1 to TRBJ2-5; perhaps TRBD2 as D (5 bases). CDR1 SQVTM and CDR2 ANQGSEA come from the germline V gene. The CDR3 is 15 amino acids. V lost 6 bases and J lost 4, with 21 bases in between. The CDR3, as DNA: TGCAGCGTCCCCCTCGGGATCCCGAAGGGAGAGACCCAGTACTTC. This codes for CSVPLGIPKGETQYF.

This clonotype was recorded at least ten times. The chain uses TRBV20-1 and TRBJ2-1; 7 bases match TRBD2. The CDR3 consists of 16 residues. J was trimmed by 0 bases and V by 1 base; bases with no gene match: 6. The germline V gene encodes CDR1 DFQATT and CDR2 SNEGSKA (reference sequence). CDR3 bases: TGCAGTGCTAGAGGCTTAGGGACTACCTCCTACAATGAGCAGTTCTTC. Translated, it gives CSARGLGTTSYNEQFF.

J is TRBJ1-6 and V is TRBV27; 10 bases line up with TRBD1. V lost 6 bases to trimming and J lost 9 bases; unmatched junction nucleotides: 11. The CDR3 totals 16 residues. From germline, CDR1 is MNHEY and CDR2 SMNVEV (reference sequence). The chain's CDR3 is CASSPDRQGARSPLHF. The CDR3 bases are TGTGCCAGCAGCCCTGATCGACAGGGGGCACGTTCACCCCTCCACTTT.

Many counts were recorded for this clonotype. The chain is built from TRBV6-1 and TRBJ1-5, with unresolved D. Trimming left V 6 bases short and J 0 bases short, with 6 bases between. This CDR3 contains 13 residues. From germline, CDR1 is MNHNS and CDR2 SASEGT. The CDR3 nucleotides are TGTGCCAGCAGGGGAGATAGCAATCAGCCCCAGCATTTT. Its protein is CASRGDSNQPQHF.

The rearrangement joins TRBV7-9 to TRBJ1-5; D not resolved. This CDR3 is built from 15 residues. Germline CDR1 is SEHNR and CDR2 is FQNEAQ (reference sequence). V gave up 1 base and J gave up 0 bases, with 7 bases separating them. CDR3 region: CASSLGSNSNQPQHF. The DNA for the CDR3 is TGTGCCAGCAGCTTAGGGTCTAATAGCAATCAGCCCCAGCATTTT.

As regards this clonotype: A read error is possible here, since a much larger clone lies one base away. This chain joins TRBV6-1 and TRBJ1-6; D is unclear. This CDR3 is 15 amino acids long. The germline V gene encodes CDR1 MNHNS and CDR2 SASEGT. The CDR3 sequence: CVSSEERARWSTLHF. The DNA of the CDR3 is TGTGTCAGCAGTGAAGAGAGAGCTCGTTGGTCGACCCTCCACTTT.

This chain connects TRBV4-3 to TRBJ1-6; the match to TRBD1 covers 7 bases. V lost 1 base to trimming and J lost 5 bases; unmatched junction nucleotides: 2. This CDR3 has 15 amino acids. The germline V gene has CDR1 LGHNA and CDR2 YSLEER. DNA of the CDR3: TGCGCCAGCAGCCAAGCAGACAGGGATAATTCACCCCTCCACTTT. As protein: CASSQADRDNSPLHF.